These 14 T cell receptor beta chains originate from one sample sequenced in a study of CD8+CD57+ T cells in acquired aplastic anemia. It was genomic DNA that served as the template for profiling TCR beta VDJ and CDR3. From the reads, TCRdb called clonotypes with MiXCR, one entry per CDR3 protein. The sample lists 260,000 or so distinct CDR3 sequences, approximately 79% seen once, with 35% to 50% in the top ten. Patients selected for sequencing had displayed CD8+CD57+ cell expansion by flow cytometry. The specimen sequenced was sorted CD4+, CD8+, or CD8+CD57+ T cells (not recorded which) from PBMCs. These receptors were obtained from a human donor with aplastic anemia.

This chain uses TRBV10-3 with TRBJ1-1; the D is unclear. Germline V gene data show CDR1 as ENHRY and CDR2 as SYGVKD. Trimming removed 6 bases from V and 6 bases from J, with 14 bases in between. The CDR3 consists of 13 residues. The CDR3 loop reads CAIRDASRPEAFF. The CDR3 nucleotides are TGTGCCATCAGGGACGCCTCACGTCCTGAAGCTTTCTTT.

The chain couples TRBV9 to TRBJ1-2; 7 bases are shared with TRBD1. Germline CDR1 reads SGDLS; CDR2 reads YYNGEE. The CDR3 is made up of 15 amino acids. V trimming: 2 bases; J trimming: 10 bases; junction bases outside the gene matches: 14. The CDR3 DNA reads TGTGCCAGCAGCGTCAGGGGGGCGGGGGTGAACACCTACACCTTC. It translates to CASSVRGAGVNTYTF.

The chain combines TRBV2 with TRBJ2-7; TRBD1 is a possible D gene (6 bases). The CDR3 loop spans 15 amino acids. Trimming removed 4 bases at V and 4 bases at J, with 17 bases between. Germline V CDR1 and CDR2: SNHLY, FYNNEI. The CDR3 reads CASSGGQTATYEQYF. The CDR3 coding sequence is TGTGCCAGCAGTGGGGGGCAAACAGCAACGTACGAGCAGTACTTC.

Details on this clonotype: The DNA is omitted, as the CDR3 cannot be located on it reliably, and the CDR3 follows TCRdb's listing. The chain links TRBV7-8 to TRBJ2-7; the tabulated D call, TRBD2, remains unverified against the DNA. The CDR3 length is 18 residues, termini included. Germline lookup yields CDR1 SGHVS and CDR2 FQNEAQ. The CDR3 reads CASSLAGGPNTQYFDPGV.

Of note for this clonotype: One end of the junction fails to match germline, which may point to a read error. The V call is TRBV7-9, the J call TRBJ1-1, with unresolved D. CDR3 size: 14 residues. CDR1 and CDR2 (germline): SEHNR, FQNEAQ (reference sequence). The CDR3 sequence: CASRLAGGPNTQFF. The CDR3 nucleotides read TGTGCCAGCCGCCTAGCGGGAGGGCCCAATACACAGTTTTTT. The full variable domain, completed using reference TRBV7-9 and TRBJ1-1, is DTGVSQNPRHKITKRGQNVTFRCDPISEHNRLYWYRQTLGQGPEFLTYFQNEAQLEKSRLLSDRFSAERPKGSFSTLEIQRTEQGDSAMYLCASRLAGGPNTQFFGQGTRLTVV.

The genes are TRBV7-9 and TRBJ2-6; TRBD1 agrees at 10 bases. Germline loops: CDR1 SEHNR, CDR2 FQNEAQ (reference sequence). CDR3 size: 16 residues. V lost 5 bases and J lost 16; bases outside the gene matches: 17. The CDR3 DNA reads as TGTGCCAGCAGCCCCGGGACAGGGGATCAGACAGACACGCTGACTTTC. This codes for CASSPGTGDQTDTLTF.

This sequence joins TRBV7-3 and TRBJ2-3, with 10 bases identical to TRBD1. The germline gives CDR1 SGHTA, CDR2 FQGTGA. The CDR3 is made up of 16 amino acids. V shed 5 bases, J shed 7 bases, and the junction held 12 bases outside the gene matches. The CDR3 loop reads CASSVDRGCSANTQYF. DNA for the CDR3: TGTGCCAGCAGCGTGGACAGGGGGTGTTCTGCAAATACGCAGTATTTT.

The rearrangement joins TRBV7-8 to TRBJ2-7; no firm D call. This CDR3 comprises 18 residues. With 3 bases removed from V and 1 base from J, the gap between germline ends came to 22 bases. Germline V gene data show CDR1 as SGHVS and CDR2 as FQNEAQ. In nucleotides, the CDR3 is TGTGCCAGCAGCTTTCATCCAGGCCCCGCAACCCTTTCCTACGAGCAGTACGTC. It specifies CASSFHPGPATLSYEQYV.

This clonotype was detected only once. This chain uses TRBV7-3 with TRBJ2-3; 9 positions agree with TRBD2. V was pared by 9 bases and J by 5 bases, with 15 bases of the junction left unmatched. The CDR3 consists of 16 residues. Germline assignment: CDR1 SGHTA and CDR2 FQGTGA. CDR3 coding DNA: TGTGCCAGTAGTATAGGGGGCGGGAGGGTAGGAGATACGCAGTATTTT. Protein product: CASSIGGGRVGDTQYF.

This clonotype was observed a handful of times. The missing conserved phenylalanine or tryptophan at the end of this CDR3 makes a read error likely. The DNA is left out, because the CDR3 cannot be placed on it with certainty; the CDR3 is given as TCRdb lists it. The J gene is TRBJ2-6, the V gene TRBV7-9. Germline V gene data show CDR1 as SEHNR and CDR2 as FQNEAQ (reference sequence). Including both end residues, the CDR3 is 16 amino acids long. The CDR3 spells CASSLAGSYGANVLTV.

The V and J genes are TRBV20-1 and TRBJ1-6; 9 bases fit TRBD1. The V segment lost 0 bases and the J segment 0 bases; nucleotides outside the gene matches: 15. The germline V gene encodes CDR1 DFQATT and CDR2 SNEGSKA (reference sequence). This CDR3 is 21 amino acids long. This CDR3 is CSAREGFPTGGRDSYNSPLHF. As DNA, the CDR3 is TGCAGTGCTAGAGAGGGTTTCCCGACAGGGGGACGGGACTCCTATAATTCACCCCTCCACTTT.

V gene TRBV5-4 combines with J gene TRBJ2-7, with D perhaps TRBD2 (5 bases). CDR3 size: 14 residues. Germline CDR1 is SGHNT and CDR2 is YYREEE (reference sequence). V lost 2 bases, J lost 2 bases, and 11 bases lay in between. The CDR3 protein is CASSFRSVAYEQYF. CDR3 in DNA: TGTGCCAGCAGCTTTCGTAGCGTAGCCTACGAGCAGTACTTC.

The chain joins TRBV29-1 to TRBJ2-3, with 7 bases fitting TRBD2. Losses at the gene ends were 5 bases for V and 0 bases for J; bases not matched to a gene: 5. Germline loops: CDR1 SQVTM, CDR2 ANQGSEA. This CDR3 contains 14 residues. The CDR3 DNA is TGCAGCGTTCTGGGCGGGAGAAGCACAGATACGCAGTATTTT. Protein sequence: CSVLGGRSTDTQYF.

The V gene is TRBV7-2, the J gene TRBJ2-7; tentative D call: TRBD2 (6 bases). This CDR3 comprises 13 residues. Germline assignment: CDR1 SGHTA and CDR2 FQGNSA. CDR3 sequence reads: CASSLAGGADTYV. As DNA, the CDR3 is TGTGCCAGCAGCTTAGCGGGAGGTGCGGATACGTACGTT.